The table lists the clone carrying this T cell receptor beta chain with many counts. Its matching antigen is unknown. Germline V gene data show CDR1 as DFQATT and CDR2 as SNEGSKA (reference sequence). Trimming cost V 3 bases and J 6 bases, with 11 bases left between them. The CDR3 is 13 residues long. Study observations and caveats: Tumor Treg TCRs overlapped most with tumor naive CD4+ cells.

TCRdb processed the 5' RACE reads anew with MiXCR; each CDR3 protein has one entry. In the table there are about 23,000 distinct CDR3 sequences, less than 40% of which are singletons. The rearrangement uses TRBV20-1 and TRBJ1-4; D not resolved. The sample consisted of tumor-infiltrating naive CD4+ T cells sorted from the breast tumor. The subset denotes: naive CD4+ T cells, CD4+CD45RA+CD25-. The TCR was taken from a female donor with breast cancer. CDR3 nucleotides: TGCAGTGCTAGTGACGGTCTGCATGAAAAACTGTTTTTT. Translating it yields CSASDGLHEKLFF.